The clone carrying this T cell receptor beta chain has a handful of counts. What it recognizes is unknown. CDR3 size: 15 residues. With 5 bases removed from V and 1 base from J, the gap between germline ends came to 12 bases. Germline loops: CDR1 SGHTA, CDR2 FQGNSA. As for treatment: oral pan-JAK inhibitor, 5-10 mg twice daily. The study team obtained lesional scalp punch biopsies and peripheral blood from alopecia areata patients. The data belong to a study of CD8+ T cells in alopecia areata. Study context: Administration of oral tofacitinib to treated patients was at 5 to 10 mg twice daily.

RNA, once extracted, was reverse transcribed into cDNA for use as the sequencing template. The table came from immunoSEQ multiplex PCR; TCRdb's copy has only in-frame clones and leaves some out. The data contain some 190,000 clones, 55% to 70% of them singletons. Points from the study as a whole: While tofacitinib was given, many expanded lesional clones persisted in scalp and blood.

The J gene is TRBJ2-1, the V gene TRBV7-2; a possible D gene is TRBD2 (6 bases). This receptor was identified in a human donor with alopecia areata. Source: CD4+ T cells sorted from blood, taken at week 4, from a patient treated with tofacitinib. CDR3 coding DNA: TGTGCCAGCAGCCGGGTCAGCGGGTCCTACAATGAGCAGTTCTTC. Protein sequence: CASSRVSGSYNEQFF.